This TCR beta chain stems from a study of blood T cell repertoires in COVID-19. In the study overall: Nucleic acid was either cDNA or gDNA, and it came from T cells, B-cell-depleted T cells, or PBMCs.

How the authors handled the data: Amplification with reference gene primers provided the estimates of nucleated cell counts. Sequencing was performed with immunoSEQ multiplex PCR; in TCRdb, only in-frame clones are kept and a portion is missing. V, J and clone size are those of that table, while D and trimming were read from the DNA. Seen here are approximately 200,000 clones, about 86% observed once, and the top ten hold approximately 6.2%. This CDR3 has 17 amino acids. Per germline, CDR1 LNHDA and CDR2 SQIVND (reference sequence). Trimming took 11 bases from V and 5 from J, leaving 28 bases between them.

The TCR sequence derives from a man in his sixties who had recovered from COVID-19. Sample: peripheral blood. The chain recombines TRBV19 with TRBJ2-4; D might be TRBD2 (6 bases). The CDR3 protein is CASHLGGVGGNQNIQYF. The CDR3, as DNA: TGTGCCTCCCACCTAGGAGGGGTTGGAGGGAACCAAAACATTCAGTACTTC.